This TCR beta chain was profiled in a study of blood T cell repertoires in COVID-19. Clones were sequenced by immunoSEQ multiplex PCR, and TCRdb holds only the in-frame ones, with some missing. The sample consists of about 190,000 clones, around 78% of them appearing once. The CDR3 spans 16 residues. CDR1 and CDR2 (germline): MGHDK, SYGVNS. The V end was cut by 7 bases, the J end by 3 bases, with 16 bases between. The source is a woman of 80 years or more with active or convalescent COVID-19. This chain uses TRBV25-1 with TRBJ1-6, with D possibly matching TRBD1 (6 bases). The source material was peripheral blood. The chain's CDR3 is CASTPRGGSYNSPLHF. The DNA for the CDR3 is TGTGCCAGCACCCCGAGGGGGGGAAGCTATAATTCACCCCTCCACTTT.